Reported below is one T cell receptor (beta chain). These data are taken from a study of control samples from healthy donors and cancer patients. Profiling relied on immunoSEQ multiplex PCR, and the TCRdb table lists in-frame clones only, not all of them. The profile shows more than 150,000 clones, 85% to 95% of them singletons. Germline CDR1 and CDR2: SGHDN and FVKESK. This CDR3 is 14 amino acids long. V dropped 1 base and J dropped 7 bases, with 10 bases sitting between them. The sequencing sample was made of blood. The clonotype was recovered from a man between 18 and 29 years old in good health. The V call is TRBV14, the J call TRBJ2-2; D possibly corresponds to TRBD2 (5 bases). Written as DNA, the CDR3 is TGTGCCAGCAGCCAAGCGGGGTTTGGCGGGGAGCTGTTTTTT. It codes for CASSQAGFGGELFF.